The 3 T cell receptor beta chains given below trace back to one sample, sequenced in a study of cytomegalovirus exposure and HLA in healthy donors. Both 60 Vbeta primers and 13 Jbeta primers went into the PCR. Generated by immunoSEQ multiplex PCR, the TCRdb table keeps only in-frame clones and is missing some. This sample has roughly 45,000 clones, with around two thirds found just once. The sequenced material came from PBMCs. These TCRs come from a human donor in good health.

The chain combines TRBV11-2 with TRBJ1-4; D is unresolved. V was pared by 4 bases and J by 6 bases, with 12 bases between. Germline CDR1 reads SGHAT; CDR2 reads FQNNGV. This CDR3 spans 14 amino acids. CDR3 nucleotides: TGTGCCAGCAGCTCCATGAGTGCGGATGAAAAACTGTTTTTT. The encoded protein is CASSSMSADEKLFF.

The chain uses TRBV27 and TRBJ1-1, with D perhaps TRBD1 (6 bases). Germline V CDR1 and CDR2: MNHEY, SMNVEV (reference sequence). Trimming left V 5 bases short and J 0 bases short, with 13 bases between. The CDR3 covers 15 residues. In DNA, the CDR3 is TGTGCCAGCAGTACCAGGACAGCCATGAACACTGAAGCTTTCTTT. Its protein is CASSTRTAMNTEAFF.

The V and J genes are TRBV7-2 and TRBJ1-4, with D unclear. The V end was cut by 1 base, the J end by 8 bases, with 8 bases between. CDR3 length equals 13 residues. In germline, CDR1 is SGHTA, CDR2 FQGNSA. CDR3 in DNA: TGTGCCAGCAGCTTAGAACGGGAAGAAAAACTGTTTTTT. Translated, it gives CASSLEREEKLFF.